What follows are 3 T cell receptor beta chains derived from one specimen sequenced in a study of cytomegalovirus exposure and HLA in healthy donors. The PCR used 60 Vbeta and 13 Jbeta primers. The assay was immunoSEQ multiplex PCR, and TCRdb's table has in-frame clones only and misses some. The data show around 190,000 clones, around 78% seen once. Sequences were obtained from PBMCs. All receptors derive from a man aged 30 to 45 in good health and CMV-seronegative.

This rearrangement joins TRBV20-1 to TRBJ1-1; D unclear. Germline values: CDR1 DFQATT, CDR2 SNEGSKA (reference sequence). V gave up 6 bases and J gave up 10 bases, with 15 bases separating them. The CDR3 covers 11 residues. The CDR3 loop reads CSAPSKAAAFF. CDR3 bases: TGCAGTGCCCCTAGTAAGGCTGCAGCTTTCTTT.

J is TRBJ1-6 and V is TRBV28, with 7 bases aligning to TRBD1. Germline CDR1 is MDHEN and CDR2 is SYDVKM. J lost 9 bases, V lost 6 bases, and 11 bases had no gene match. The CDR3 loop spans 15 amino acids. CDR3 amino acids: CASSLNTGVASPLHF. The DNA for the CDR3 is TGTGCCAGCAGCCTAAATACAGGGGTTGCTTCACCCCTCCACTTT. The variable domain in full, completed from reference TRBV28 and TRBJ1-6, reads DVKVTQSSRYLVKRTGEKVFLECVQDMDHENMFWYRQDPGLGLRLIYFSYDVKMKEKGDIPEGYSVSREKKERFSLILESASTNQTSMYLCASSLNTGVASPLHFGNGTRLTVT.

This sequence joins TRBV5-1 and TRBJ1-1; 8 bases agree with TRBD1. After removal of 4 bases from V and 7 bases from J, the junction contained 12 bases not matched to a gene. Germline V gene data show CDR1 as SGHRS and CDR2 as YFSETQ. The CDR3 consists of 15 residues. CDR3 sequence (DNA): TGCGCCAGCAGCCCCATCCCCGGGACAGGAGTTGAAGCTTTCTTT. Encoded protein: CASSPIPGTGVEAFF. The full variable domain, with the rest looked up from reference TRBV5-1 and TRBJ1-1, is KAGVTQTPRYLIKTRGQQVTLSCSPISGHRSVSWYQQTPGQGLQFLFEYFSETQRNKGNFPGRFSGRQFSNSRSEMNVSTLELGDSALYLCASSPIPGTGVEAFFGQGTRLTVV.